This T cell receptor (beta chain) was sequenced for a study of response to subunit inactivated influenza vaccine (dated by TCRdb to 2016 to 2019). Looking at the study overall: Deep quantitative T cell receptor repertoire profiling was used in the study to track responses to a trivalent subunit inactivated influenza vaccine. Broad study findings and their caveats: The authors proposed that each seasonal influenza vaccination may bring in only a limited number of new T cells.

The germline V gene specifies SGHTA as CDR1 and FQGTGA as CDR2. V and J are truncated by 0 bases and 4 bases respectively, leaving an intervening sequence of 4 bases. There are 14 amino acids in the CDR3, from cysteine to phenylalanine inclusive. CDR3 DNA is the only sequence kept; it has 42 bases, read in frame from the first base. The sample holds a few counts of this clonotype. What this receptor recognizes is not known. No much larger clone is present one base from it, and per-base qualities are unavailable. Receptors were amplified or captured by RT-PCR. Sequencing used an Illumina HiSeq 2500. In-frame beta chains were kept once TCRdb had trimmed the public reads at Q25 with fastp and called clones with MiXCR. Rows matching on CDR3 protein sequence are summarized as one entry with the most common DNA and genes. The table for this sample lists around 570,000 distinct CDR3 sequences; around 10% of them were counted only once. The ten biggest clones cover 8% to 13% of the sample.

These data were likewise used in another study, on T cells expressing NK-cell markers. As that second paper reports: 5'RACE template switching, by which a universal primer site and unique molecular identifiers were added, was used to make TCR beta cDNA libraries. In sorted CD3+CD56+NKG2C+, CD3+CD56+NKG2C- and CD3+CD56-NKG2C+ T-cell subsets from roughly 8 donors, TCR beta-chain repertoires were profiled. Among the eight sequenced donors, only one was HCMV-seronegative, while the other seven were HCMV-seropositive. In several experiments an anti-gammadeltaTCR antibody was added to restrict sorting to alphabetaTCR-expressing T cells. In a handful of donors, the dominant CD3+CD56+NKG2C+ clonotypes were among the top 10 CD8+ clonotypes and accounted for roughly 1.0-7.0% of CD8+ T cells. Those dominant clonotypes were again the most abundant among CD3+CD56-NKG2C+ cells in a handful of donors, at 28.3-60.1%. Whether the expanded NKG2C-expressing T cell clones were specific for HCMV antigens remained unclear. The study sequenced eight donors, all healthy volunteers chosen at random: three men and five women. A commercial ELISA kit detecting HCMV-specific IgG in serum was used to determine HCMV serostatus. Ficoll density gradient centrifugation was used to isolate peripheral blood mononuclear cells from blood. Bulk peripheral blood T-cell repertoires were additionally sequenced from unsorted PBMC for several donors. cDNA synthesis was primed from the TCR beta constant segment, followed by two successive PCR amplification steps. The libraries were sequenced on Illumina HiSeq 2000/2500, MiSeq or NextSeq, producing 2 x 150 bp reads. MIGEC was used to demultiplex reads and group the reads by UMI, and MiTCR was used to assemble and quantify clonotypes. To remove erroneous sequences, TCR cDNA sequences were retained only when supported by two or more reads. Downstream repertoire analysis used the tcR package, and clonotypes were matched across fractions by CDR3 nucleotide sequence plus V segment. VDJmatch was used to annotate antigen specificity against VDJdb, with one amino acid substitution in CDR3 allowed.

The specimen was PBMCs from blood, collected on the day of vaccination. The chain was built from TRBV7-3 and TRBJ2-6, with no D gene named confidently. The sequence was collected from a man in his forties or fifties who received an inactivated influenza vaccine. Donor details come from another sample of the same person, matched by shared clones. The sequence in DNA is TGTGCCAGCAGCTTAACACCCGGGGCCAACGTCCTGACTTTC. Translated, this gives CASSLTPGANVLTF.